These 18 T cell receptor beta chains originate from one sample sequenced in a study of cytomegalovirus exposure and HLA in healthy donors. 60 Vbeta and 13 Jbeta primers were used in PCR. Assay used: immunoSEQ multiplex PCR; TCRdb lists only in-frame clones, some missing. This repertoire includes 50,000 or so clones. The material sequenced was PBMCs. The source of these receptors is a man aged 40-55 years in good health and CMV-seropositive.

CDR3 DNA: TGTGCCAGCAGTGAAAATAGCGGGGTTTACGAGCAGTACTTC. Translating it yields CASSENSGVYEQYF. The gene calls are TRBV25-1 and TRBJ2-7; 8 bases match TRBD2. CDR3 length equals 14 residues. Germline V gene sequence: CDR1 MGHDK, CDR2 SYGVNS. V lost 2 bases and J lost 4; bases outside the gene matches: 4.

The chain couples TRBV7-9 to TRBJ1-1; D may be TRBD1 (5 bases). Trimming took off 1 base at V and 8 bases at J, with 17 bases between the two ends. The V gene's germline CDR1 is SEHNR and CDR2 FQNEAQ (reference sequence). This CDR3 region has 15 residues. For the CDR3, the DNA is TGTGCCAGCAGCTTAGGAGGGGACTCAAGTGTGGAAGCTTTCTTT. Translating it yields CASSLGGDSSVEAFF.

V and J are TRBV6-5 and TRBJ2-3; 8 bases agree with TRBD1. This CDR3 has 15 residues. Germline V CDR1 and CDR2: MNHEY, SVGAGI. J was trimmed by 0 bases and V by 8 bases; bases with no gene match: 7. The CDR3: CASGPRGLSTDTQYF. For the CDR3, the DNA is TGTGCCAGCGGTCCCAGGGGGCTTAGCACAGATACGCAGTATTTT.

This chain connects TRBV18 to TRBJ2-2; D perhaps matches TRBD2 (5 bases). V was clipped by 0 bases and J by 3 bases, with 5 bases between them. The CDR3 is 14 amino acids. The germline V gene has CDR1 KGHSH and CDR2 LQKENI. In DNA, the CDR3 is TGTGCCAGCTCACCACCGGGAGACACCGGGGAGCTGTTTTTT. Protein sequence: CASSPPGDTGELFF.

The gene calls are TRBV9 and TRBJ2-5; 9 nucleotides agree with TRBD2. CDR3 size: 16 residues. The V gene end was trimmed by 4 bases and the J gene end by 5 bases; junction bases not matched to a gene: 12. CDR1 and CDR2 (germline): SGDLS, YYNGEE. The CDR3 sequence: CASSPGVAGVVETQYF. The CDR3 coding sequence is TGTGCCAGCAGCCCCGGAGTAGCGGGAGTGGTGGAGACCCAGTACTTC.

V and J are TRBV9 and TRBJ1-1; tentatively, D is TRBD1 (6 bases). Trimming shortened V by 0 bases and J by 0 bases, and 15 bases separated the two germline ends. The CDR3 spans 17 residues. CDR1 is SGDLS and CDR2 is YYNGEE in the germline V gene. CDR3 protein: CASSVAEGRGMNTEAFF. The CDR3 DNA reads TGTGCCAGCAGCGTAGCGGAGGGGAGGGGGATGAACACTGAAGCTTTCTTT.

This chain joins TRBV30 and TRBJ1-2; 7 bases are shared with TRBD1. Germline CDR1 reads GTSNPN; CDR2 reads SVGIG (reference sequence). CDR3 length equals 13 residues. V lost 3 bases and J lost 8; bases outside the gene matches: 9. CDR3 amino acids: CAWSRQGGVGYTF. Written as DNA, the CDR3 is TGTGCCTGGAGCCGACAGGGCGGCGTCGGCTACACCTTC.

This chain links TRBV6-1 with TRBJ2-1; 11 positions match TRBD1. V trimming: 5 bases; J trimming: 7 bases; junction bases outside the gene matches: 7. From germline, CDR1 is MNHNS and CDR2 SASEGT. CDR3 length: 15 residues. The CDR3 spells CASSPRTGGRNEQFF. For the CDR3, the DNA is TGTGCCAGCAGTCCACGGACAGGGGGCAGGAATGAGCAGTTCTTC.

J is TRBJ2-2 and V is TRBV14; 11 bases map to TRBD2. The CDR3 spans 17 residues. V dropped 0 bases and J dropped 7; count of bases not matched to a gene: 7. Looked up from germline, CDR1 is SGHDN and CDR2 is FVKESK. The CDR3 reads CASSQEITSGSIGELFF. The DNA for the CDR3 is TGTGCCAGCAGCCAAGAGATCACTAGCGGGAGTATCGGGGAGCTGTTTTTT.

The gene calls are TRBV9 and TRBJ1-5; the match to TRBD1 covers 10 bases. The V gene end was trimmed by 0 bases and the J gene end by 3 bases; junction bases not matched to a gene: 0. The CDR3 has 15 residues. CDR1 and CDR2 (germline): SGDLS, YYNGEE. The CDR3 coding sequence is TGTGCCAGCAGCGTAGGACAGGGGGCCAATCAGCCCCAGCATTTT. Translated: CASSVGQGANQPQHF.

The genes are TRBV9 and TRBJ1-1; 7 bases fit TRBD1. Germline lookup yields CDR1 SGDLS and CDR2 YYNGEE. Trimming took 4 bases from V and 5 from J; bases not matched to a gene: 8. The CDR3 length is 14 residues. The CDR3 region has the DNA TGTGCCAGCAGCCGACAGGGATTGAGAACTGAAGCTTTCTTT. This encodes CASSRQGLRTEAFF.

The rearrangement links TRBV10-3 to TRBJ1-1; D is unclear. Trimming pared 1 base from V and 5 bases from J, leaving 17 bases between. Germline V gives CDR1 ENHRY, CDR2 SYGVKD. This CDR3 contains 16 residues. CDR3 sequence (DNA): TGTGCCATCAGTGAGTTAGTTTCGGGTTCACGGACTGAAGCTTTCTTT. It translates to CAISELVSGSRTEAFF.

The rearrangement joins TRBV18 to TRBJ2-7; 15 bases fit TRBD2. Germline trimming cut 0 bases from V and 1 base from J; bases unmatched to any gene: 1. The CDR3 extends over 17 amino acids. Germline V gene sequence: CDR1 KGHSH, CDR2 LQKENI. The CDR3 DNA follows: TGTGCCAGCTCACCACCGGGACTAGCGGGGGGTTCCTACGAGCAGTACTTC. As protein: CASSPPGLAGGSYEQYF.

This chain joins TRBV5-1 and TRBJ2-2; TRBD1 aligns across 7 bases. CDR3 length equals 14 residues. Germline loops: CDR1 SGHRS, CDR2 YFSETQ. V lost 4 bases, J lost 6 bases, and 6 bases stayed unmatched. The DNA of the CDR3 is TGCGCCAGCAGCAACAGGGGTGAGGCCGGGGAGCTGTTTTTT. This codes for CASSNRGEAGELFF.

The J gene is TRBJ2-1, the V gene TRBV9; TRBD2 aligns across 7 bases. This CDR3 has 13 amino acids. V gave up 3 bases and J gave up 8 bases; unmatched junction bases: 5. The germline V gene has CDR1 SGDLS and CDR2 YYNGEE. The CDR3 reads CASSAGTIHEQFF. CDR3 bases: TGTGCCAGCAGCGCGGGGACTATACATGAGCAGTTCTTC.

The chain joins TRBV7-9 to TRBJ2-3; D gene unclear. Trimming took 1 base from V and 3 from J, leaving 11 bases between them. The CDR3 spans 15 residues. CDR1 is SEHNR, CDR2 FQNEAQ, per germline (reference sequence). Written as DNA, the CDR3 is TGTGCCAGCAGCTTAGGCCAGGTGGAAACAGATACGCAGTATTTT. Protein sequence: CASSLGQVETDTQYF.

The chain combines TRBV6-5 with TRBJ1-3; D call uncertain. The germline V gene has CDR1 MNHEY and CDR2 SVGAGI. The CDR3 has 13 amino acids. Trimming took 0 bases from V and 4 from J, leaving 4 bases between them. CDR3 sequence reads: CASSYSRGNTIYF. CDR3 nucleotides: TGTGCCAGCAGTTACTCCAGGGGAAACACCATATATTTT.

The rearrangement links TRBV7-2 to TRBJ1-1; D is possibly TRBD1 (6 bases). The CDR3 runs 16 residues. Germline CDR1 SGHTA, CDR2 FQGNSA. Trimming shortened V by 5 bases and J by 3 bases, and 19 bases separated the two germline ends. The CDR3 loop reads CASSQDRANVYTEAFF. Written as DNA, the CDR3 is TGTGCCAGCAGCCAGGACAGAGCTAACGTGTACACTGAAGCTTTCTTT.